The 30 T cell receptor beta chains presented below share a single source sample, sequenced in a study of identical twins (dated by TCRdb to 2016 to 2018). Libraries were built with 5' RACE. Sequencing relied on an Illumina HiSeq 2000. TCRdb reprocessed the public reads (quality trimming at Q25 with fastp, clone calling with MiXCR) and kept in-frame beta chains. Each record represents a unique CDR3 protein, reported with the most common genes and DNA among its rows. For this sample the table gives 400,000 to 550,000 distinct CDR3 sequences, of which roughly 21% were detected only once. About 0.99% of the sample is taken by the ten largest. The sample was also reused in another study, on T cells expressing NK-cell markers.

Sample: CD4+ T cells sorted from blood. The receptors here all came from a woman under 30 in good health.

There are a few counts of this clonotype. Germline and junction disagree at one end, which may indicate a read error. The chain uses TRBV6-1 and TRBJ2-1, with 7 nucleotides matching TRBD1. The CDR3 length is 14 residues. Germline V gene sequence: CDR1 MNHNS, CDR2 SASEGT. The CDR3 DNA reads TGTACCGAAAGGGGGCGCCGCGCGTACACTGAGCAGTTCTTC. Protein sequence: CTERGRRAYTEQFF.

This clonotype was counted at least ten times. The J gene is TRBJ2-3, the V gene TRBV7-8; perhaps TRBD2 as D (6 bases). V lost 4 bases and J lost 6, with 11 bases in between. The germline CDR1 and CDR2 sequences are SGHVS and FQNEAQ. This CDR3 has 13 amino acids. DNA for the CDR3: TGTGCCAGCAGCTCCCCCCGGGAGGATACGCAGTATTTT. Translated: CASSSPREDTQYF.

The V gene is TRBV15, the J gene TRBJ2-5; D is ambiguous. This CDR3 spans 15 amino acids. Germline CDR1 reads LNHNV; CDR2 reads YYDKDF (reference sequence). Trimming pared 0 bases from V and 1 base from J, leaving 9 bases between. In DNA, the CDR3 is TGTGCCACCAGCAGAGATCGCGGCTTCCAAGAGACCCAGTACTTC. As protein: CATSRDRGFQETQYF.

This clonotype was seen a few times. The chain is built from TRBV5-1 and TRBJ2-3; 7 bases map to TRBD2. With V trimmed by 0 bases and J by 4 bases, 8 bases remained unmatched. The CDR3 runs to 16 residues. Looked up from germline, CDR1 is SGHRS and CDR2 is YFSETQ. CDR3 amino acids: CASSLAPSGAPDTQYF. Here the CDR3 DNA reads TGCGCCAGCAGCTTGGCCCCCAGCGGGGCCCCAGATACGCAGTATTTT.

This clonotype was recorded at least ten times. In nucleotides, the CDR3 is TGTGCCATCAGTGCTAGCGGGAGCCACGAGCAGTACTTC. Amino acid sequence: CAISASGSHEQYF. The chain couples TRBV10-3 to TRBJ2-7; 10 nucleotides agree with TRBD2. Germline loops: CDR1 ENHRY, CDR2 SYGVKD. The CDR3 is made up of 13 amino acids. J gave up 5 bases and V 4 bases, and 2 bases lay outside the gene matches.

This clonotype was found a few times. CDR3 sequence (DNA): TGTGCCAGCAGCTTGGGTGGGACAACCAACTATGGCTACACCTTC. As protein: CASSLGGTTNYGYTF. The V gene is TRBV5-5, the J gene TRBJ1-2; possible D gene TRBD1, 6 bases. Germline CDR1 is SGHKS and CDR2 is YYEKEE (reference sequence). This CDR3 comprises 15 residues. Trimming stripped 0 bases from V and 2 bases from J, with 11 bases between.

This clonotype was detected only a few times. The chain joins TRBV12-3 or TRBV12-4 to TRBJ1-2, with 11 bases aligning to TRBD1. The CDR3 is 14 amino acids. Trimming at V came to 5 bases and at J to 3 bases, leaving 2 bases not matched to a gene. In nucleotides, the CDR3 is TGTGCCAGCAGTGGACAGGGGGCTTACTATGGCTACACCTTC. Translation: CASSGQGAYYGYTF.

A remark on this clonotype: Lacking the conserved final phenylalanine or tryptophan, this CDR3 likely reflects a read error. This chain connects TRBV12-3 or TRBV12-4 to TRBJ2-1; the match to TRBD2 covers 8 bases. With V trimmed by 6 bases and J by 0 bases, 10 bases remained unmatched. This CDR3 is built from 17 residues. The CDR3: CASSFRWLAGSYNEQFL. The CDR3 DNA reads as TGTGCCAGCAGCTTCCGCTGGCTAGCGGGCTCCTACAATGAGCAGTTCCTC.

The chain combines TRBV11-2 with TRBJ2-1, with D possibly being TRBD1 (5 bases). Between the trimmed V and J ends, which lost 1 base and 7 bases, there was a span of 11 bases. The germline gives CDR1 SGHAT, CDR2 FQNNGV. CDR3 length: 14 residues. The chain's CDR3 is CASSLARVGNEQFF. The CDR3 DNA follows: TGTGCCAGCAGCTTAGCCAGGGTAGGGAATGAGCAGTTCTTC. The full variable domain, its missing parts supplied by reference TRBV11-2 and TRBJ2-1, is EAGVAQSPRYKIIEKRQSVAFWCNPISGHATLYWYQQILGQGPKLLIQFQNNGVVDDSQLPKDRFSAERLKGVDSTLKIQPAKLEDSAVYLCASSLARVGNEQFFGPGTRLTVL.

V is TRBV5-1 and J is TRBJ2-1; a weak D match, TRBD1 (6 bases). Germline V gene data show CDR1 as SGHRS and CDR2 as YFSETQ. Trimming took off 0 bases at V and 6 bases at J, with 7 bases between the two ends. The CDR3 sequence is 13 residues long. The DNA for the CDR3 is TGCGCCAGCAGCTTGGACAGGGTCAATGAGCAGTTCTTC. This sequence encodes CASSLDRVNEQFF. The whole variable domain, remainder taken from reference TRBV5-1 and TRBJ2-1, is KAGVTQTPRYLIKTRGQQVTLSCSPISGHRSVSWYQQTPGQGLQFLFEYFSETQRNKGNFPGRFSGRQFSNSRSEMNVSTLELGDSALYLCASSLDRVNEQFFGPGTRLTVL.

The table lists this clonotype with many counts. The chain combines TRBV4-3 with TRBJ2-7; D is uncertain. Germline V gene data show CDR1 as LGHNA and CDR2 as YSLEER. The CDR3 extends over 17 amino acids. V lost 1 base and J lost 4, with 20 bases in between. DNA of the CDR3: TGCGCCAGCAGCCAAGGGTTGGCGGCAGGAGAGACTTACGAGCAGTACTTC. This gives the protein CASSQGLAAGETYEQYF.

The chain joins TRBV10-3 to TRBJ2-3, with 9 bases matching TRBD2. V lost 0 bases to trimming and J lost 5 bases; unmatched junction nucleotides: 3. Germline assignment: CDR1 ENHRY and CDR2 SYGVKD. The CDR3 runs 15 residues. The chain's CDR3 is CAISESKLAGDTQYF. The DNA of the CDR3 is TGTGCCATCAGTGAGTCGAAACTAGCGGGAGATACGCAGTATTTT.

The table lists this clonotype with a few counts. The chain carries TRBV6-5 and TRBJ2-1; 8 bases agree with TRBD2. The V gene end was trimmed by 4 bases and the J gene end by 7 bases; junction bases not matched to a gene: 9. Per germline, CDR1 MNHEY and CDR2 SVGAGI. The CDR3 has 15 amino acids. In DNA form, the CDR3 reads TGTGCCAGCAGTTCCCCCGGGAGGGCCTCGAATGAGCAGTTCTTC. The encoded protein is CASSSPGRASNEQFF.

The rearrangement uses TRBV12-3 or TRBV12-4 and TRBJ1-5, with D maybe TRBD1 (5 bases). The CDR3 runs 12 residues. Trimming stripped 3 bases from V and 7 bases from J, with 7 bases between. CDR3 loop: CASSFGQQPQHF. CDR3 nucleotides: TGTGCCAGCAGTTTCGGACAACAGCCCCAGCATTTT.

This clonotype was seen a few times. This chain uses TRBV5-1 with TRBJ2-7; 10 bases are shared with TRBD1. This CDR3 spans 15 amino acids. From germline, CDR1 is SGHRS and CDR2 YFSETQ. V shed 0 bases, J shed 7 bases, and the junction held 7 bases outside the gene matches. CDR3 sequence reads: CASSLVGTGEKEQYF. DNA of the CDR3: TGCGCCAGCAGCTTGGTAGGGACAGGGGAGAAAGAGCAGTACTTC.

This clonotype has more than one count but fewer than ten. The CDR3 here is CSAGGVAGEGGNEQFF. DNA of the CDR3: TGCAGTGCGGGCGGTGTAGCGGGAGAGGGTGGCAATGAGCAGTTCTTC. J is TRBJ2-1 and V is TRBV20-1, with 9 bases identical to TRBD2. Germline CDR1 is DFQATT and CDR2 is SNEGSKA (reference sequence). V lost 6 bases and J lost 6; bases outside the gene matches: 15. This CDR3 comprises 16 residues.

This clonotype was detected many times. The V and J genes are TRBV4-2 and TRBJ2-7; possible D gene TRBD1, 5 bases. CDR3 length: 14 amino acids. The V end was cut by 0 bases, the J end by 1 base, with 7 bases between. Germline V gene sequence: CDR1 LGHNA, CDR2 YNFKEQ. DNA for the CDR3: TGTGCCAGCAGCCAAGAACAGGCTTCCTACGAGCAGTACTTC. Its protein product is CASSQEQASYEQYF.

The table lists this clonotype with a few counts. The chain uses TRBV7-9 and TRBJ2-1; a possible D gene is TRBD1 (5 bases). The CDR3 contains 12 residues. V was trimmed by 7 bases and J by 5 bases, leaving 9 bases between them. Germline CDR1 is SEHNR and CDR2 is FQNEAQ (reference sequence). CDR3 sequence (DNA): TGTGCCAGCAAAGGGGTAAACAATGAGCAGTTCTTC. This codes for CASKGVNNEQFF.

The chain joins TRBV12-3 or TRBV12-4 to TRBJ2-5; D gene uncertain. The CDR3 runs to 14 residues. With 3 bases removed from V and 4 bases from J, the gap between germline ends came to 12 bases. The DNA for the CDR3 is TGTGCCAGCAGTTTCAAGAGATGGGGAGAGACCCAGTACTTC. It yields the protein CASSFKRWGETQYF.

The rearrangement uses TRBV7-8 and TRBJ2-5; either TRBD1 or TRBD2 may supply D (6 bases each). The V gene lost 5 bases and the J gene lost 7 bases, with 17 bases spanning the gap. Germline V CDR1 and CDR2: SGHVS, FQNEAQ. The CDR3 spans 14 residues. CDR3 loop: CASSATGRGVTQYF. For the CDR3, the DNA is TGTGCCAGCAGCGCAACAGGGCGGGGAGTGACCCAGTACTTC.

The chain is built from TRBV9 and TRBJ2-7; no reliable D call. The CDR3 length is 13 residues. Trimming pared 1 base from V and 7 bases from J, leaving 12 bases between. The germline gives CDR1 SGDLS, CDR2 YYNGEE. CDR3 in DNA: TGTGCCAGCAGCGTAATGGGTTTAGGGGAGCAGTACTTC. Amino acids: CASSVMGLGEQYF.

This clonotype was observed a handful of times. This chain joins TRBV6-1 and TRBJ1-1, with 8 bases aligning to TRBD1. This CDR3 is built from 14 residues. The J segment lost 3 bases and the V segment lost 6 bases, leaving 6 bases of the junction unmatched. CDR1 is MNHNS and CDR2 is SASEGT in the germline V gene. CDR3 protein: CASSRTGLYTEAFF. The CDR3 coding sequence is TGTGCCAGCAGCAGGACAGGGTTGTACACTGAAGCTTTCTTT.

This clonotype turned up a few times. This chain uses TRBV2 with TRBJ1-5; D remains ambiguous. There are 15 residues in the CDR3. The germline CDR1 and CDR2 sequences are SNHLY and FYNNEI. Trimming took off 6 bases at V and 9 bases at J, with 21 bases between the two ends. The chain's CDR3 is CASRGLAVPNGPQHF. In nucleotides, the CDR3 is TGTGCCAGCAGAGGGTTGGCGGTCCCAAATGGGCCCCAGCATTTT.

The J gene is TRBJ1-6, the V gene TRBV6-6, with D hard to call. V was pared by 1 base and J by 15 bases, with 10 bases between. There are 12 residues in the CDR3. Per germline, CDR1 MNHNY and CDR2 SVGAGI (reference sequence). The CDR3, as DNA: TGTGCCAGCAGTTACTTGGAGACGGTCCTCCACTTT. Protein: CASSYLETVLHF.

This clonotype appeared once. The rearrangement links TRBV11-2 to TRBJ1-3; no reliable D call. V dropped 7 bases and J dropped 5 bases, with 6 bases sitting between them. From germline, CDR1 is SGHAT and CDR2 FQNNGV. CDR3 length: 11 amino acids. Here the CDR3 reads CASTLRNTIYF. The CDR3 bases are TGTGCCAGCACCCTTAGAAACACCATATATTTT. Together with reference TRBV11-2 and TRBJ1-3, the CDR3 gives the full variable domain: EAGVAQSPRYKIIEKRQSVAFWCNPISGHATLYWYQQILGQGPKLLIQFQNNGVVDDSQLPKDRFSAERLKGVDSTLKIQPAKLEDSAVYLCASTLRNTIYFGEGSWLTVV.

This clonotype was found many times. The CDR3 protein is CSASDRNYGYTF. The DNA of the CDR3 is TGCAGTGCTTCGGACAGAAACTATGGCTACACCTTC. The chain joins TRBV20-1 to TRBJ1-2; possibly TRBD1 for D (6 bases). Germline V gene data show CDR1 as DFQATT and CDR2 as SNEGSKA (reference sequence). The CDR3 is 12 amino acids. V was clipped by 5 bases and J by 2 bases, with 9 bases between them.

The chain couples TRBV18 to TRBJ2-7, with unresolved D. The germline V and J ends were trimmed by 0 bases and 2 bases, with 17 bases remaining between them. This CDR3 is built from 17 residues. Germline V lookup: CDR1 KGHSH, CDR2 LQKENI. The DNA of the CDR3 is TGTGCCAGCTCACCACCGAGAAGGCCTGCCCAGGCCTACGAGCAGTACTTC. Its translation is CASSPPRRPAQAYEQYF.

In its sample, this clonotype was seen a few times. The rearrangement joins TRBV9 to TRBJ2-4, with a tentative D call TRBD1 (6 bases). The CDR3 contains 13 residues. V dropped 3 bases and J dropped 5 bases, with 9 bases sitting between them. CDR1 and CDR2 (germline): SGDLS, YYNGEE. The CDR3 nucleotides read TGTGCCAGCAGCGACAGGGTAGAAAACATTCAGTACTTC. It is translated as CASSDRVENIQYF. Full variable domain (missing parts from reference TRBV9 and TRBJ2-4): DSGVTQTPKHLITATGQRVTLRCSPRSGDLSVYWYQQSLDQGLQFLIQYYNGEERAKGNILERFSAQQFPDLHSELNLSSLELGDSALYFCASSDRVENIQYFGAGTRLSVL.

This clonotype was picked up many times. The gene calls are TRBV12-3 or TRBV12-4 and TRBJ1-1, with D unresolved. The CDR3 sequence is 12 residues long. Trimming removed 2 bases from V and 3 bases from J, with 4 bases in between. As DNA, the CDR3 is TGTGCCAGCAGTTTAAGTTACACTGAAGCTTTCTTT. Protein: CASSLSYTEAFF.

V usage is TRBV6-2 or TRBV6-3 and J usage is TRBJ1-1; no definite D call. Trimming shortened V by 4 bases and J by 7 bases, and 13 bases separated the two germline ends. Germline CDR1 and CDR2: MNHEY and SVGEGT. CDR3 length: 13 amino acids. Here the CDR3 DNA reads TGTGCCAGCAGTTTCCTGGTTGGAGGTGAAGCTTTCTTT. This codes for CASSFLVGGEAFF.